The clone carrying this T cell receptor beta chain was seen ten or more times. The germline V gene has CDR1 MNHEY and CDR2 SMNVEV (reference sequence). CDR3 length: 14 residues. Germline trimming cut 5 bases from V and 8 bases from J; bases unmatched to any gene: 5. The authors prepared the TCRbeta library with unique molecular identifiers. TCRdb called the PCR reads again in MiXCR, with one record for every CDR3 protein. The data hold under 35,000 distinct CDR3 sequences, with about 6.3% observed a single time. This sample was taken from a study of T-cell reconstitution after alpha-beta-depleted transplantation in children.

The TCR comes from a male patient under 18 who had a stem cell transplant for acute myeloid leukemia, so the T cells may come from the graft donor. This chain connects TRBV27 to TRBJ2-2; 10 positions match TRBD2. The specimen was PBMCs, mostly from graft donor cells, collected 180 days after TCRalphabeta/CD19-depleted stem cell transplant. As DNA, the CDR3 is TGTGCCAGCAGTCCTTCTAGCGGGAGAGGGGAGCTGTTTTTT. Its translation: CASSPSSGRGELFF.